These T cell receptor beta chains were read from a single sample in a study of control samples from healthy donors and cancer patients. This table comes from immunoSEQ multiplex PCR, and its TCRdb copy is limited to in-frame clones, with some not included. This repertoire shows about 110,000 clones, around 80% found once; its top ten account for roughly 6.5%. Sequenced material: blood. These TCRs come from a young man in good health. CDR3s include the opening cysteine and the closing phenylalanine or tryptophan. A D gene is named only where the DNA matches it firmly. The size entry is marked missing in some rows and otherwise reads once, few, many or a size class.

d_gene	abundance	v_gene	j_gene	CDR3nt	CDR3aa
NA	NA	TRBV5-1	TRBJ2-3	TGCGCCAGCAGCTTGGTAAGCGGTAGCACAGATACGCAGTATTTT	CASSLVSGSTDTQYF
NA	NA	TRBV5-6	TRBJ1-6	TGTGCCAGCAGTTTTCTACAGGGTGTCCATAATTCACCCCTCCACTTT	CASSFLQGVHNSPLHF
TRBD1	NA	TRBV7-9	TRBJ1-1	TGTGCCAGCAGCTTCGGGACAGCGGGCACTGAAGCTTTCTTT	CASSFGTAGTEAFF
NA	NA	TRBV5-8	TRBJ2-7	TGTGCCAGCAGCTTGACAGATTACGAGCAGTACTTC	CASSLTDYEQYF
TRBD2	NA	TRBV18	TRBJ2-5	TGTGCCAGCTCACGCGGACTAGCGGGGTTAGAGACCCAGTACTTC	CASSRGLAGLETQYF
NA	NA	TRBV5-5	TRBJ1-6	TGTGCCAGCAGCTTGGATGTGGCTAATTCACCCCTCCACTTT	CASSLDVANSPLHF
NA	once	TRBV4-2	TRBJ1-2	TGTGCCAGCAGCCAAGATAAGAAAGGGTCCTTCTGGGGCTACACCTTC	CASSQDKKGSFWGYTF
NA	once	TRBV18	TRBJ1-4	TGTGCCAGCTCGCACCGGGACGGAGAGGAAAAACTGTTTTTT	CASSHRDGEEKLFF
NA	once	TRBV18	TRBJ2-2	TGTGCCAGCTCACCACTTGTTGGACCAACCGGGGAGCTGTTTTTT	CASSPLVGPTGELFF
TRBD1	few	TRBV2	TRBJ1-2	TGTGCCAGCTCGAATACCGCCGGGACAGTTTATGGCTACACCTTC	CASSNTAGTVYGYTF
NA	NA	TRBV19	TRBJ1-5	TGTGCCAGTAGTATAGCACTAAGCCTGACGGAGACTAATCAGCCCCAGCATTTT	CASSIALSLTETNQPQHF
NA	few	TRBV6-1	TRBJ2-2	TGTGCCAGCAGTGAGGGAGATACCGGGGAGCTGTTTTTT	CASSEGDTGELFF